The clone carrying this T cell receptor beta chain was found many times. What it recognizes is unknown. CDR3 length: 13 amino acids. The germline V gene has CDR1 MNHEY and CDR2 SMNVEV (reference sequence). Trimming cost V 8 bases and J 5 bases, with 15 bases left between them. This sample's time point: newly diagnosed GD, antithyroid drugs for less than 3 months. RNA isolated from PBMCs was used to make the TCR library. Combining iRepertoire HTBI primers with Arm-PCR of CDR3 regions, the authors built TCR beta libraries. TCRdb reanalysed the multiplex PCR reads using MiXCR and keeps one entry per CDR3 protein. The sample gives approximately 560,000 distinct CDR3 sequences, around 15% of which show up once; approximately 12% is in the top ten. These data are taken from a study of regulatory T cells in long-lasting Graves disease. Background on the study: Those Graves' patients who were newly diagnosed had been on antithyroid drugs under 3 months. Study-level points and caveats: New patients shared fewer public clonotypes (approximately 1,000) than persistent patients did (about 2,700). Sample size was small, which may have lowered accuracy.

The sample was also linked to a second study, of T cells in Graves' hyperthyroidism and ophthalmopathy. This second study notes: A first-round RT-PCR of the TCR CDR3 used the HTBI primer set.

The chain is built from TRBV27 and TRBJ1-2; unclear D gene. Material: peripheral blood mononuclear cells (PBMCs), obtained at new diagnosis, from a patient treated with antithyroid drugs. The TCR was taken from a man aged 18 to 29 with Graves disease. CDR3 coding DNA: TGTGCCAGCCGAGGAACCGGGGAATATGGCTACACCTTC. This codes for CASRGTGEYGYTF.